The 11 T cell receptor beta chains below come from one sample, sequenced in a study of spatial heterogeneity in lung cancer. TCRdb called the 5' RACE reads again in MiXCR, with one record for every CDR3 protein. The table records over 6,500 distinct CDR3 sequences, 4.5% to 6.5% of them present only once. The time point here: sample taken at primary tumor resection. Unsorted samples of tumor, nontumor lung or frozen PBMC had their whole RNA sequenced. The sample here was normal lung tissue next to the tumor, taken at surgery. These receptors came from a female donor with early-stage non-small cell lung cancer.

This clonotype was counted at least ten times. Because this beta chain is a stray read in a library intended to capture alpha chains, its abundance should not be given much weight. The chain employs TRBV2 and TRBJ1-2; 9 bases are shared with TRBD1. CDR3 length equals 16 residues. Germline CDR1 and CDR2: SNHLY and FYNNEI. Trimming removed 6 bases from V and 8 bases from J; junction bases left unmatched: 16. CDR3 region: CASRLGQGIGPGGYTF. The CDR3 DNA sequence: TGTGCCAGCAGGTTGGGACAGGGAATTGGACCCGGGGGCTACACCTTC.

This clonotype was found many times. The library was prepared for alpha chains; this beta chain is a stray read, so its frequency means little. The chain recombines TRBV2 with TRBJ2-2, with TRBD1 matching over 10 bases. The CDR3 contains 15 residues. With 4 bases clipped from V and 4 bases from J, the junction kept 3 bases outside the gene matches. CDR1 SNHLY and CDR2 FYNNEI come from the germline V gene. This CDR3 reads CASSGRTGGTGELFF. CDR3 nucleotides: TGTGCCAGCAGTGGTCGGACAGGGGGCACCGGGGAGCTGTTTTTT.

This clonotype is medium-sized (0.01 to 0.1%) within its sample. Little can be read into the size of this beta chain, an off-target read in a library designed for alpha chains. The chain is built from TRBV9 and TRBJ2-5; 10 bases are shared with TRBD2. Germline CDR1 reads SGDLS; CDR2 reads YYNGEE. This CDR3 contains 15 residues. Losses at the gene ends were 2 bases for V and 3 bases for J; bases not matched to a gene: 4. The DNA of the CDR3 is TGTGCCAGCAGCGTTCGAGCGGGAGGGAAAGAGACCCAGTACTTC. Its protein product is CASSVRAGGKETQYF.

This clonotype was seen only a few times. This beta chain is an unintended read in a library built for alpha chains; its size means little. The chain carries TRBV27 and TRBJ1-6; TRBD1 matches 7 bases. The trim removed 6 bases at V and 5 bases at J, leaving 4 bases unmatched. The CDR3 consists of 14 residues. Germline loops: CDR1 MNHEY, CDR2 SMNVEV (reference sequence). The CDR3 nucleotides are TGTGCCAGCAGGCGGGACAGCAATAATTCACCCCTCCACTTT. Residues: CASRRDSNNSPLHF.

This clonotype is judged medium-sized. The library was prepared for alpha chains; this beta chain is a stray read, so its frequency means little. The chain combines TRBV10-2 with TRBJ2-1; D uncertain. Germline V gene lookup returns CDR1 WSHSY and CDR2 SAAADI. The CDR3 has 14 residues. V was clipped by 5 bases and J by 5 bases, with 13 bases between them. The chain's CDR3 is CASSWAVGDNEQFF. The DNA for the CDR3 is TGCGCCAGCAGTTGGGCGGTTGGGGACAATGAGCAGTTCTTC.

At least ten counts were recorded for this clonotype. This beta chain is a stray sequence in a library constructed for alpha chains; its clone size is not meaningful. This chain joins TRBV5-1 and TRBJ2-3, with D tentatively TRBD1 or TRBD2 (5 bases each). The CDR3 contains 14 residues. CDR1 and CDR2 from the germline V gene are SGHRS and YFSETQ. Trimming pared 3 bases from V and 2 bases from J, leaving 10 bases between. CDR3 loop: CASSWGTFTDTQYF. Here the CDR3 DNA reads TGCGCCAGCAGCTGGGGGACCTTCACAGATACGCAGTATTTT.

This clonotype was seen only a few times. A library prepared for alpha chains yielded this beta chain as an off-target read; its size is of little meaning. The V gene is TRBV20-1, the J gene TRBJ2-2; D assignment may be TRBD1 or TRBD2 (5 bases each). In germline, CDR1 is DFQATT, CDR2 SNEGSKA (reference sequence). With 3 bases removed from V and 8 bases from J, the gap between germline ends came to 16 bases. This CDR3 has 14 amino acids. CDR3 amino acids: CSASLFRGAGELFF. CDR3 coding DNA: TGCAGTGCTAGTCTATTTAGGGGAGCTGGGGAGCTGTTTTTT.

A note on this clonotype: This beta chain is an unintended read in a library built for alpha chains; its size means little. This chain's CDR3 is CASSLGSGRATETQYF. CDR3 nucleotides: TGTGCCAGCAGCTTAGGTAGCGGGAGGGCCACAGAGACCCAGTACTTC. V is TRBV7-2 and J is TRBJ2-5; 11 nucleotides agree with TRBD2. The ends lost 1 base at V and 4 bases at J; junction bases unmatched: 5. The germline gives CDR1 SGHTA, CDR2 FQGNSA. The CDR3 runs to 16 residues.

This clonotype is medium-sized (0.01 to 0.1%). The library was built for alpha chains, so this beta chain is an off-target read and its size means little. This sequence joins TRBV7-9 and TRBJ2-7, with TRBD1 identical over 8 bases. The CDR3 length is 17 residues. Germline V gene data show CDR1 as SEHNR and CDR2 as FQNEAQ (reference sequence). V lost 5 bases and J lost 0; bases outside the gene matches: 12. The DNA of the CDR3 is TGTGCCAGCAGCCTCAAAATGACAGGGGCCGACTCCTACGAGCAGTACTTC. It codes for CASSLKMTGADSYEQYF.

This clonotype has only a few counts. With the library built for alpha chains, this beta chain is off target and its frequency is not meaningful. The chain combines TRBV5-1 with TRBJ1-1; TRBD1 is a possible D gene (5 bases). This CDR3 region has 12 residues. The V gene lost 7 bases and the J gene lost 4 bases, with 11 bases spanning the gap. Germline values: CDR1 SGHRS, CDR2 YFSETQ. The CDR3, as DNA: TGCGCCAGCGGCCAGGGAAGCACTGAAGCTTTCTTT. This translates into CASGQGSTEAFF.

By share, this clonotype ranks as medium-sized. This beta chain was picked up by a library intended for alpha chains and is off target, so its count carries little meaning. The rearrangement links TRBV20-1 to TRBJ2-7; tentatively, D is TRBD1 (6 bases). Germline loops: CDR1 DFQATT, CDR2 SNEGSKA (reference sequence). Trimming shortened V by 5 bases and J by 0 bases, and 11 bases separated the two germline ends. The CDR3 totals 13 residues. The CDR3 sequence: CSAFRDNSYEQYF. DNA of the CDR3: TGCAGTGCTTTCCGGGACAACTCCTACGAGCAGTACTTC.